This entry describes one T cell receptor beta chain. Its target is unknown. This sample was included in a study of cytomegalovirus exposure and HLA in healthy donors. Study outcomes and limitations: Whilst most TCR sequences proved rare, a subset of public TCRs occurred across many donors. A previous analysis found most TCR beta V segments productive roughly 87% or roughly 30% of the time. Prediction of most subjects' HLA-A and HLA-B alleles by TCR beta sequences was reportedly accurate.

This CDR3 is built from 11 residues. The germline V gene has CDR1 LNHNV and CDR2 YYDKDF (reference sequence). Trimming stripped 5 bases from V and 5 bases from J, with 4 bases between. The PCR made use of 60 Vbeta and 13 Jbeta primers. Sequencing was performed with immunoSEQ multiplex PCR; in TCRdb, only in-frame clones are kept and a portion is missing. The data hold about 250,000 clones, with around 80% observed a single time. The clonotype was recovered from a boy aged 5-17 years in good health and CMV-seronegative. The V call is TRBV15, the J call TRBJ2-1; D ambiguous. Sequencing used PBMCs. CDR3 region: CATSPNNEQFF. CDR3 coding DNA: TGTGCCACCAGCCCCAACAATGAGCAGTTCTTC.